Below, 11 T cell receptor beta chains from the same sample are listed, as sequenced in a study of T-cell reconstitution after alpha-beta-depleted transplantation in children. Preparing the TCRbeta library involved the use of unique molecular identifiers. In TCRdb, the PCR reads were re-called with MiXCR into one record per CDR3 protein. The sample comprises 350,000 to 400,000 distinct CDR3 sequences, about an eighth of which are singletons, and roughly 4.3% rests with the top ten. Sequenced here: PBMCs, sampled from the stem cell graft. Receptors originate from a human donor who donated a stem cell graft to a child with Fanconi anemia.

In this sample, this clonotype turned up many times. The rearrangement joins TRBV7-9 to TRBJ2-1; D not resolved. The CDR3 is 12 residues long. Germline assignment: CDR1 SEHNR and CDR2 FQNEAQ (reference sequence). V lost 0 bases, J lost 5 bases, and 2 bases lay in between. As DNA, the CDR3 is TGTGCCAGCAGCTTAGCTAACAATGAGCAGTTCTTC. It translates to CASSLANNEQFF.

This clonotype was observed at least ten times. The chain carries TRBV29-1 and TRBJ2-1, with D possibly TRBD1 on 6 matching bases. The V gene's germline CDR1 is SQVTM and CDR2 ANQGSEA. This CDR3 is built from 16 residues. V lost 1 base and J 4 bases, leaving 17 bases between the germline ends. The DNA for the CDR3 is TGCAGCGTTGAAGGGGGGCCTAATAAGAGATACAATGAGCAGTTCTTC. It encodes CSVEGGPNKRYNEQFF.

The CDR3 coding sequence is TGTGCCACCAGCAACCCGACAGGGAGGGAGGGTGGCACTGAAGCTTTCTTT. The encoded protein is CATSNPTGREGGTEAFF. V and J are TRBV15 and TRBJ1-1, with 7 positions matching TRBD1. J was trimmed by 4 bases and V by 4 bases; bases with no gene match: 15. The CDR3 loop spans 17 amino acids. CDR1 is LNHNV, CDR2 YYDKDF, per germline (reference sequence).

The chain joins TRBV5-5 to TRBJ1-2; D remains unclear. The V end was cut by 0 bases, the J end by 12 bases, with 12 bases between. The CDR3 spans 12 residues. Per germline, CDR1 SGHKS and CDR2 YYEKEE (reference sequence). CDR3 coding DNA: TGTGCCAGCAGCTTGGAGGTGGTCGGAGACACCTTC. This sequence encodes CASSLEVVGDTF.

The rearrangement joins TRBV5-1 to TRBJ2-1, with D possibly matching TRBD2 (6 bases). Germline loops: CDR1 SGHRS, CDR2 YFSETQ. V gave up 1 base and J gave up 1 base, with 12 bases separating them. The length of the CDR3 is 16 residues. The CDR3 sequence is CASSLPAEGSYNEQFF. The CDR3 bases are TGCGCCAGCAGCTTGCCAGCGGAGGGGTCCTACAATGAGCAGTTCTTC. Complete variable domain (other parts from reference TRBV5-1 and TRBJ2-1): KAGVTQTPRYLIKTRGQQVTLSCSPISGHRSVSWYQQTPGQGLQFLFEYFSETQRNKGNFPGRFSGRQFSNSRSEMNVSTLELGDSALYLCASSLPAEGSYNEQFFGPGTRLTVL.

The CDR3 DNA sequence: TGCAGTGCTAGAAACGGGGGCGACTATGGCTACACCTTC. It yields the protein CSARNGGDYGYTF. This chain links TRBV20-1 with TRBJ1-2; possibly TRBD1 for D (6 bases). This CDR3 is built from 13 residues. Trimming pared 2 bases from V and 3 bases from J, leaving 10 bases between. Germline V gene sequence: CDR1 DFQATT, CDR2 SNEGSKA (reference sequence).

The J gene is TRBJ1-1, the V gene TRBV29-1; D call uncertain. Germline values: CDR1 SQVTM, CDR2 ANQGSEA. V was trimmed by 8 bases and J by 3 bases, leaving 16 bases between them. CDR3 length: 13 amino acids. CDR3 protein: CSLKDGDHTEAFF. CDR3 nucleotides: TGCAGCCTTAAGGACGGGGATCACACTGAAGCTTTCTTT.

V is TRBV12-3 or TRBV12-4 and J is TRBJ2-1; D gene unclear. V lost 6 bases and J 8 bases, leaving 11 bases between the germline ends. The CDR3 loop spans 12 amino acids. The CDR3 here is CASSPTNHEQFF. CDR3 in DNA: TGTGCCAGCAGCCCCACTAATCATGAGCAGTTCTTC.

The chain is built from TRBV11-2 and TRBJ2-1; 7 bases line up with TRBD1. Germline lookup yields CDR1 SGHAT and CDR2 FQNNGV. CDR3 size: 16 residues. V gave up 4 bases and J gave up 0 bases; unmatched junction bases: 6. CDR3 amino acids: CASSSGTASSYNEQFF. The CDR3, as DNA: TGTGCCAGCAGCTCCGGGACAGCCTCCTCCTACAATGAGCAGTTCTTC.

This clonotype was seen a few times. The gene calls are TRBV7-2 and TRBJ1-5; D unclear. The germline CDR1 and CDR2 sequences are SGHTA and FQGNSA. The CDR3 spans 15 residues. The V gene lost 3 bases and the J gene lost 4 bases, with 13 bases spanning the gap. The CDR3 region has the DNA TGTGCCAGCAGCTTGGTTTCGGGCGGAAATCAGCCCCAGCATTTT. This sequence encodes CASSLVSGGNQPQHF.

This clonotype showed up just a few times. V is TRBV12-3 or TRBV12-4 and J is TRBJ1-1; D gene ambiguous. Trimming cost V 1 base and J 6 bases, with 9 bases left between them. The CDR3 spans 13 residues. This CDR3 reads CASSLEMASEAFF. CDR3 nucleotide sequence: TGTGCCAGCAGTTTAGAGATGGCGTCTGAAGCTTTCTTT.